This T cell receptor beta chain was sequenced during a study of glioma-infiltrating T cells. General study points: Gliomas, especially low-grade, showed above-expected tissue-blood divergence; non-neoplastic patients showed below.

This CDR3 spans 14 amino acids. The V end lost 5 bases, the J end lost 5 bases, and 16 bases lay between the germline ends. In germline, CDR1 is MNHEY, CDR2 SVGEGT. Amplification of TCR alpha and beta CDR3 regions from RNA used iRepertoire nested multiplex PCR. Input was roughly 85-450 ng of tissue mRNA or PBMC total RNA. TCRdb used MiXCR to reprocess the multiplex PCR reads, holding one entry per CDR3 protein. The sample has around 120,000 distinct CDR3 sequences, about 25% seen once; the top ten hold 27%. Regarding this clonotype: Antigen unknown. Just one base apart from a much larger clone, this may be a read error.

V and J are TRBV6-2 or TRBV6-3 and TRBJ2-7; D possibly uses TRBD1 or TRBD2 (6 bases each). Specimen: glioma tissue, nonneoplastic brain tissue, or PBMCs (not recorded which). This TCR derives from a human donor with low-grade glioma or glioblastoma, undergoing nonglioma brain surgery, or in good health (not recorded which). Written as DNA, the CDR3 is TGTGCCAGCAGTCCAAGGGGGGCCAGGGACGAGCAGTACGTC. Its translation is CASSPRGARDEQYV.